This T cell receptor (beta chain) was profiled in a study of graft-versus-host responses after intestinal transplantation (dated by TCRdb to the early 2020s). About the full investigation: Recipients received multivisceral, liver-intestinal, or isolated intestinal transplants. Every recipient was given anti-thymocyte globulin induction, then maintenance tacrolimus and steroids for roughly three years. Graft-versus-host and host-versus-graft alloreactive T cell clones were tracked in the graft, circulation and bone marrow after intestinal transplantation using bulk TCR-beta CDR3 sequencing. Alloreactive clones were identified by sequencing pre-transplant mixed lymphocyte reaction products and comparing them with unstimulated pre-transplant donor and recipient T cells. Of the 20 to 25 intestinal transplant recipients enrolled in the cohort, one of whom was a retransplant, a few patients without pretransplant specimens were excluded. Donor T cell macrochimerism was defined as a peak of at least 4% donor T cells among recipient peripheral blood mononuclear cells. Rather than being sequenced by the commercial service, samples from a few later patients were sequenced in-house on an Illumina MiSeq and processed with MiXCR. What the research found in general, with its limitations: The relatively low number and heterogeneity of intestinal transplant patients limited the conclusions. Early after transplant, declines in HvG clones were associated with peak levels of circulating GvH clones. In patients with donor T cell macrochimerism, the allografts had high GvH to HvG T cell clonal ratios. GvH clones were found in recipient bone marrow, and some of the GvH clones appeared earlier in ileal mucosa or blood, which is consistent with an intestinal mucosal origin.

Worth noting for this clone: It lacks a known antigen. No quality values exist for individual bases; no much larger clone is one base distant.

Libraries came from the immunoSEQ multiplex PCR assay. For most patients, genomic DNA was isolated using the Qiagen DNeasy Blood and Tissue Kit and was shipped frozen to Adaptive Biotechnologies for TCR sequencing. For most patients, genomic DNA was subjected to high-throughput TCR-beta CDR3 sequencing by Adaptive Biotechnologies. The original pipeline was this. TCR sequencing data for 15 to 20 patients were retrieved from Adaptive's ImmunoSEQ software; three other patients were processed with MiXCR and VDJtools. To correct CD4 versus CD8 sorting errors, any sequence found in both subsets at a frequency ratio below 5:1 was removed. CDR3 nucleotide sequences shared by donor and recipient were removed because the origin of these sequences could not be assigned. Alloreactive clones required at least 2-fold expansion over unstimulated cells and minimum CFSE-low frequency of 0.002% (template counts) or 0.001% (read counts). Clones detected in sequenced pre-transplant spleen, lymph node, or MLR CFSE-low populations of the donor or recipient were defined as mappable. The cumulative frequency of alloreactive clones was calculated as a percentage of all sequences, weighted by copy number. TCRdb holds this immuneACCESS table with in-frame rearrangements only. Some clones are missing; in checked studies, unresolved V genes explain under half, and the rest has no known cause. The DNA gave D and trimming, while V, J and clone size come from that table. Here the sample has approximately 75,000 clones; 90% occur a single time. Together, the top ten hold approximately 4.1% of the sample.

The meaning of the sample's time point label: cells obtained before transplantation from donor or recipient. CD3+CD4+ and CD3+CD8+ populations were FACS-sorted from unstimulated pre-transplant donor and recipient cells taken from spleen or lymph nodes. The germline V gene provides CDR1 MNHEY and CDR2 SVGAGI. The CDR3 runs 14 residues from the cysteine to the phenylalanine. Just the 42-base CDR3 DNA is kept, in frame starting at base 1. V was cut back by 5 bases and J by 4 bases, leaving a gap of 14 bases between them. Sequences were derived from unstimulated CD8+ T cells sorted from spleen or lymph node cells, sampled before transplant. Here the chain combines TRBV6-5 and TRBJ1-1; the D gene lacks a confident call. This clonotype was obtained from a human donor who was the organ donor for an intestinal transplant. This receptor has the CDR3 CASSEPTLGTEAFF. The nucleotide sequence is given as TGTGCCAGCAGTGAACCGACTCTGGGCACTGAAGCTTTCTTT.